This TCR beta chain is drawn from a study of shared clonotypes between healthy human individuals. This CDR3 is built from 12 residues. The V gene lost 1 base and the J gene lost 7 bases, with 5 bases spanning the gap. CDR1 SGHTA and CDR2 FQGNSA come from the germline V gene. Some clones are missing from TCRdb's copy, which holds only in-frame ones; the method was immunoSEQ multiplex PCR. Here the sample spans about 980,000 clones, 60% to 85% being singletons. Study-level results: Rarefaction gave evidence that sorted-subset sequencing remained incomplete despite large depth. Blood was the sole source, and tissue repertoires probably differ. Clonotypes shared by all four donors outscored non-shared clonotypes in generation probability.

As concerns this clone: The antigen is undetermined.

Sequenced material: memory CD4+ T cells sorted from blood. Subset here: CD45RA-negative fraction. The sequence was collected from a man between 18 and 35 years old in good health. The chain employs TRBV7-2 and TRBJ2-1; D is undetermined. Written as DNA, the CDR3 is TGTGCCAGCAGCTTAGTAGTAAATGAGCAGTTCTTC. Amino acid sequence: CASSLVVNEQFF.